A single sample gave rise to the 15 T cell receptor beta chains below, sequenced in a study of CD8 T cells in Susac syndrome. It was with random hexamers that 0.5 to 1 ug RNA was reverse transcribed. TCRdb processed the immunoSEQ multiplex PCR reads anew with MiXCR; each CDR3 protein has one entry. The sample carries roughly 80,000 distinct CDR3 sequences, around 93% recorded once. Source material: CD4+ T cells from PBMCs. These receptors all stem from a human donor with Susac syndrome.

V usage is TRBV11-2 and J usage is TRBJ2-5; TRBD2 aligns across 12 bases. V shed 3 bases and J 4 bases; nucleotides not matched to a gene: 6. CDR3 length: 16 amino acids. Germline V gene sequence: CDR1 SGHAT, CDR2 FQNNGV. The CDR3 loop is CASSFTTSGGVETQYF. The DNA of the CDR3 is TGTGCCAGCAGCTTCACGACTAGCGGGGGAGTAGAGACCCAGTACTTC.

This clonotype has a single count. The chain combines TRBV5-4 with TRBJ2-1; TRBD2 might be the D (6 bases). Trimming cost V 4 bases and J 0 bases, with 14 bases left between them. Germline loops: CDR1 SGHNT, CDR2 YYREEE (reference sequence). CDR3 length equals 16 residues. CDR3 sequence: CASSPPIADSYNEQFF. The CDR3, as DNA: TGTGCCAGCAGCCCACCAATAGCGGACTCCTACAATGAGCAGTTCTTC.

This chain links TRBV7-2 with TRBJ2-5; 12 nucleotides line up with TRBD2. CDR1 is SGHTA, CDR2 FQGNSA, per germline. V lost 1 base and J lost 4; bases outside the gene matches: 10. This CDR3 is built from 18 residues. CDR3 residues: CASSLVTSGGSSGETQYF. The CDR3 DNA follows: TGTGCCAGCAGCTTAGTAACTAGCGGGGGGAGTAGTGGAGAGACCCAGTACTTC. The full variable domain, its missing parts supplied by reference TRBV7-2 and TRBJ2-5, is GAGVSQSPSNKVTEKGKDVELRCDPISGHTALYWYRQSLGQGLEFLIYFQGNSAPDKSGLPSDRFSAERTGGSVSTLTIQRTQQEDSAVYLCASSLVTSGGSSGETQYFGPGTRLLVL.

The gene calls are TRBV6-2 or TRBV6-3 and TRBJ2-1; no definite D call. The V gene's germline CDR1 is MNHEY and CDR2 SVGEGT. CDR3 length: 13 residues. V lost 6 bases and J lost 0, with 6 bases in between. In nucleotides, the CDR3 is TGTGCCAGCAGAAAGAGCTCCTACAATGAGCAGTTCTTC. The encoded protein is CASRKSSYNEQFF.

The CDR3 protein is CASSSRRLNQGGEAFF. CDR3 coding DNA: TGTGCCAGCAGCTCCCGCCGCCTTAATCAGGGTGGTGAAGCTTTCTTT. V is TRBV7-2 and J is TRBJ1-1; a weak D match, TRBD1 (5 bases). This CDR3 region has 16 residues. Trimming pared 4 bases from V and 7 bases from J, leaving 22 bases between. CDR1 is SGHTA, CDR2 FQGNSA, per germline.

Only a few counts were recorded for this clonotype. This rearrangement joins TRBV11-2 to TRBJ2-5; D might be TRBD2 (6 bases). The germline CDR1 and CDR2 sequences are SGHAT and FQNNGV. The CDR3 has 15 residues. V lost 3 bases, J lost 4 bases, and 15 bases lay in between. CDR3 bases: TGTGCCAGCAGCTTGCTCGGGGGTGGCAGAGAGACCCAGTACTTC. It is translated as CASSLLGGGRETQYF.

Regarding this clonotype: Sequence at one end of the junction differs from germline and may be a read error. The chain links TRBV2 to TRBJ2-1, with a tentative D call TRBD1 (6 bases). From germline, CDR1 is SNHLY and CDR2 FYNNEI. The CDR3 is made up of 15 amino acids. CDR3 in amino acids: CASRLDSISRNERFF. The CDR3 nucleotides read TGTGCCAGCAGGTTGGACAGCATCAGCCGCAATGAGCGGTTCTTC.

V usage is TRBV20-1 and J usage is TRBJ1-2, with 9 bases identical to TRBD1. CDR3 size: 12 residues. Germline assignment: CDR1 DFQATT and CDR2 SNEGSKA (reference sequence). Unmatched junction bases numbered 1, after V lost 4 bases and J lost 4 bases. This CDR3 is CSATDRGYGYTF. The CDR3 DNA follows: TGCAGTGCTACGGACAGGGGCTATGGCTACACCTTC.

This clonotype has more than one count but fewer than ten. The gene calls are TRBV5-6 and TRBJ2-1; possibly TRBD1 for D (7 bases). The CDR3 totals 17 residues. The V and J ends lost 4 bases and 4 bases respectively, with 21 bases between them. Germline CDR1 reads SGHDT; CDR2 reads YYEEEE. CDR3 in DNA: TGTGCCAGCAGCCCCCAGGGGGTACTAGCTTCATACAATGAGCAGTTCTTC. Translated: CASSPQGVLASYNEQFF. The full variable domain, in which reference TRBV5-6 and TRBJ2-1 provide the parts outside the CDR3, is DAGVTQSPTHLIKTRGQQVTLRCSPKSGHDTVSWYQQALGQGPQFIFQYYEEEERQRGNFPDRFSGHQFPNYSSELNVNALLLGDSALYLCASSPQGVLASYNEQFFGPGTRLTVL.

The genes are TRBV12-3 or TRBV12-4 and TRBJ1-5; D not certain. The CDR3 sequence is 15 residues long. Trimming took off 0 bases at V and 4 bases at J, with 10 bases between the two ends. This CDR3 is CASSLARSPNQPQHF. CDR3 DNA: TGTGCCAGCAGTTTAGCCCGGTCCCCGAATCAGCCCCAGCATTTT.

This clonotype was detected only once. This chain joins TRBV29-1 and TRBJ2-7; no firm D call. The CDR3 is 13 amino acids. Trimming pared 4 bases from V and 3 bases from J, leaving 13 bases between. CDR1 and CDR2 (germline): SQVTM, ANQGSEA. CDR3 DNA sequence: TGCAGCGTTGGGGCAGCACTGATCTACGAGCAGTACTTC. This translates into CSVGAALIYEQYF.

The rearrangement links TRBV15 to TRBJ1-4, with D hard to call. This CDR3 contains 16 residues. V was cut by 1 base and J by 8 bases, with 17 bases left in between. Germline V lookup: CDR1 LNHNV, CDR2 YYDKDF (reference sequence). This CDR3 is CATSRGTQQFGEKLFF. The CDR3 DNA sequence: TGTGCCACCAGCAGAGGAACACAGCAGTTTGGAGAAAAACTGTTTTTT.

V is TRBV27 and J is TRBJ2-7; 9 bases align to TRBD2. The CDR3 consists of 16 residues. The J segment lost 3 bases and the V segment lost 2 bases, leaving 8 bases of the junction unmatched. Germline CDR1 reads MNHEY; CDR2 reads SMNVEV (reference sequence). CDR3 amino acids: CASSLRAPTSGYEQYF. CDR3 nucleotide sequence: TGTGCCAGCAGTTTAAGGGCCCCGACTAGCGGCTACGAGCAGTACTTC.

The rearrangement joins TRBV18 to TRBJ2-1, with 10 nucleotides matching TRBD2. The CDR3 spans 15 residues. The V segment lost 3 bases and the J segment 10 bases; nucleotides outside the gene matches: 9. CDR1 is KGHSH, CDR2 LQKENI, per germline. The chain's CDR3 is CASSPPSGRAKEQFF. In DNA, the CDR3 is TGTGCCAGCTCACCCCCGAGCGGGAGGGCCAAGGAGCAGTTCTTC.

The V gene is TRBV27, the J gene TRBJ2-7; possible D gene TRBD1, 6 bases. CDR1 is MNHEY, CDR2 SMNVEV, per germline (reference sequence). The CDR3 loop spans 17 amino acids. Deletions cut 6 bases from V and 4 bases from J, with 25 bases between. Written as DNA, the CDR3 is TGTGCCAGCAGCCGAACCCCGGTCCCGGGACACTATTACGAGCAGTACTTC. Its translation is CASSRTPVPGHYYEQYF.